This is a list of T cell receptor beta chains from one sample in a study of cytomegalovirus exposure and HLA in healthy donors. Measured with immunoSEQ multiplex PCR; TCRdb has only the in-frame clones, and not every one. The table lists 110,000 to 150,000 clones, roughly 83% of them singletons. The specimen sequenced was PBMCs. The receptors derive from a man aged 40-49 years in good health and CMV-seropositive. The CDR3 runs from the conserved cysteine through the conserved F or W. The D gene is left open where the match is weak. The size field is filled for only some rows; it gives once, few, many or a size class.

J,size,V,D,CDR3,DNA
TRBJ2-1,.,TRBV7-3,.,CASSLGQGLDNEQFF,TGTGCCAGCAGCTTAGGGCAGGGGCTGGACAATGAGCAGTTCTTC
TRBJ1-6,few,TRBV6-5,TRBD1,CASTGQGNSPLHF,TGTGCTAGCACGGGACAGGGAAATTCACCCCTCCACTTT
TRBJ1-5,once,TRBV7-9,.,CASSLGGPNQPQHF,TGTGCCAGCAGCTTAGGGGGGCCCAATCAGCCCCAGCATTTT
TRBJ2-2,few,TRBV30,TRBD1,CAWSGQGTGELFF,TGTGCCTGGAGCGGACAGGGGACCGGGGAGCTGTTTTTT
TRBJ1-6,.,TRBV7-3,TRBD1,CASSPGGGPGALHF,TGTGCCAGCAGCCCAGGGGGAGGACCCGGGGCCCTCCACTTT
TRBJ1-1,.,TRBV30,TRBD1,CAWSFTGANTEAFF,TGTGCCTGGAGTTTCACAGGGGCCAACACTGAAGCTTTCTTT
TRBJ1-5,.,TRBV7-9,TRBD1,CASSPGTGRNQPQHF,TGTGCCAGCAGCCCCGGGACAGGGAGAAATCAGCCCCAGCATTTT
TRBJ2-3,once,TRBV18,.,CASSPNRVDTQYF,TGTGCCAGCTCACCGAATCGGGTGGATACGCAGTATTTT
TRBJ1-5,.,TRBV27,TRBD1,CASTQTGGPNQPQHF,TGTGCCAGCACCCAAACAGGGGGGCCAAATCAGCCCCAGCATTTT
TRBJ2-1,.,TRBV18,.,CASSPGNGQISYNEQFF,TGTGCCAGCTCACCAGGGAATGGACAGATCTCCTACAATGAGCAGTTCTTC
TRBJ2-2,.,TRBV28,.,CASRINTGELFF,TGTGCCAGCAGAATAAACACCGGGGAGCTGTTTTTT
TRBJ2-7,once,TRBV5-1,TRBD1,CASSSGQIISSYEQYF,TGCGCCAGCAGCTCGGGACAGATTATTTCCTCCTACGAGCAGTACTTC
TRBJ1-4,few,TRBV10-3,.,CASGTLEKLFF,TGTGCCTCCGGTACGTTGGAAAAACTGTTTTTT
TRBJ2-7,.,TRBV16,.,CASSPRNEQYF,TGTGCCAGCAGCCCCAGGAACGAGCAGTACTTC
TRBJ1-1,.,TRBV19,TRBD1,CASSSRGQPEAFF,TGTGCCAGTAGTAGCCGGGGACAGCCTGAAGCTTTCTTT
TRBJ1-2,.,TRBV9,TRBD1,CASSVVSGGIYGYTF,TGTGCCAGCAGCGTAGTGTCAGGGGGAATCTATGGCTACACCTTC
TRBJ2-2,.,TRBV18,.,CASSPRTGGTYGELFF,TGTGCCAGCTCACCACGGACTGGAGGGACCTACGGGGAGCTGTTTTTT
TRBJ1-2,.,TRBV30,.,CAWTRGFGGYTF,TGTGCCTGGACCCGGGGGTTCGGTGGCTACACCTTC
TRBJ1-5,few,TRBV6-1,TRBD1,CASSRGQDSNQPQHF,TGTGCCAGCAGTCGAGGACAGGATAGCAATCAGCCCCAGCATTTT
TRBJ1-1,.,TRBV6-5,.,CASSYSRNLWTEAFF,TGTGCCAGCAGTTACTCGCGGAATTTATGGACTGAAGCTTTCTTT
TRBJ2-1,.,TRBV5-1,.,CASRLAPQGGNEQFF,TGCGCCAGCAGGTTGGCGCCACAGGGGGGGAATGAGCAGTTCTTC
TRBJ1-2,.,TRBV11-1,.,CASSLTGEVYGYTF,TGTGCCAGCAGCTTAACCGGGGAGGTCTATGGCTACACCTTC
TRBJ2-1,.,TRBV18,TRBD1,CASSIRDRGQSSYNEQFF,TGTGCCAGCTCAATCCGGGACAGGGGGCAGAGCTCCTACAATGAGCAGTTCTTC
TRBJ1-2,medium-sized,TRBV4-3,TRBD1,CASSQNRGESYGYTF,TGCGCCAGCAGCCAGAACAGGGGAGAATCATATGGCTACACCTTC
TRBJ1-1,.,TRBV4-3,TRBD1,CASSRQGVKNTEAFF,TGCGCCAGCAGCCGTCAGGGGGTGAAAAACACTGAAGCTTTCTTT
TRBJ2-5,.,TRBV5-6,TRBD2,CASSLGLAGGQGTQYF,TGTGCCAGCAGCTTGGGCCTAGCGGGGGGGCAGGGGACCCAGTACTTC